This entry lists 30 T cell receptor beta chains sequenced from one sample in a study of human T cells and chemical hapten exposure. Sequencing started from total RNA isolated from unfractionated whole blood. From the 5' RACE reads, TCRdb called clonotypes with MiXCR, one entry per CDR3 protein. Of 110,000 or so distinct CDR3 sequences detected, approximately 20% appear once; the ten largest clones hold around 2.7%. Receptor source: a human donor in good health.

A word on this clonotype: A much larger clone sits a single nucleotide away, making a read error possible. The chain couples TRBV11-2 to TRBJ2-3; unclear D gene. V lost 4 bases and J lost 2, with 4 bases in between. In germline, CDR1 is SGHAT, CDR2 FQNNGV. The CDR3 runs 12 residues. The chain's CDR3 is CASSYYTDTQYF. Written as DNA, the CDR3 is TGTGCCAGCAGCTATTACACAGATACGCAGTATTTT.

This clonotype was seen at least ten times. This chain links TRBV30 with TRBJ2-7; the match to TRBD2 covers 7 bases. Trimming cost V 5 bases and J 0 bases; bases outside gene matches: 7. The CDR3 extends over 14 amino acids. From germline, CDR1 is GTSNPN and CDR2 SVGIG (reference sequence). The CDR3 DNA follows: TGTGCCTGGGCCCCGGGGGGTCACTCCTACGAGCAGTACTTC. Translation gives CAWAPGGHSYEQYF.

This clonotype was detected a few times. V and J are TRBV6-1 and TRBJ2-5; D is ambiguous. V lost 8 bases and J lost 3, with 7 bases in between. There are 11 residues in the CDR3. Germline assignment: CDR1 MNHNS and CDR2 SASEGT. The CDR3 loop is CASQNKETQYF. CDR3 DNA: TGTGCCAGCCAGAACAAAGAGACCCAGTACTTC.

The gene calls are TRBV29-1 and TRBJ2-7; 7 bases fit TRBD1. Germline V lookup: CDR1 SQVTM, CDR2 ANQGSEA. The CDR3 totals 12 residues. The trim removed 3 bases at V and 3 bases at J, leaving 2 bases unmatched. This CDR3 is CSVDRGNYEQYF. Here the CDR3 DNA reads TGCAGCGTTGACAGGGGGAACTACGAGCAGTACTTC.

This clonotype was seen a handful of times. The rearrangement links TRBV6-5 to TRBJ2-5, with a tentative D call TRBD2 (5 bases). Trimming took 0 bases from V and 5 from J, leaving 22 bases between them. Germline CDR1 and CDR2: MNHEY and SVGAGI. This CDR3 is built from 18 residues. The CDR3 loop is CASSYSPPRRGKEETQYF. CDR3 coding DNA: TGTGCCAGCAGTTACTCGCCCCCCCGGAGAGGGAAGGAGGAGACCCAGTACTTC.

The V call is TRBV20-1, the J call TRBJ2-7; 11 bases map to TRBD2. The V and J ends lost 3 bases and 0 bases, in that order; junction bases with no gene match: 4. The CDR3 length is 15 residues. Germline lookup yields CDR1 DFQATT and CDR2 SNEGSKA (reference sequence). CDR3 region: CSARGSGRVSYEQYF. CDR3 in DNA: TGCAGTGCTAGGGGTAGCGGGAGGGTCTCCTACGAGCAGTACTTC.

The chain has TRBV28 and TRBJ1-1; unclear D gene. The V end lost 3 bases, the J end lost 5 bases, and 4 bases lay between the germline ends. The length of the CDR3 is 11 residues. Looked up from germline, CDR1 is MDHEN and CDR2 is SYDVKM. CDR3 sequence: CASSLWTEAFF. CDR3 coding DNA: TGTGCCAGCAGTTTGTGGACTGAAGCTTTCTTT.

The CDR3 DNA reads TGCAGTGCTAGAGCCCCACAGGGGAGGGATCAGCCCCAGCATTTT. It encodes CSARAPQGRDQPQHF. The chain employs TRBV20-1 and TRBJ1-5; 7 positions agree with TRBD1. Trimming at V came to 1 base and at J to 5 bases, leaving 8 bases not matched to a gene. This CDR3 is built from 15 residues. The germline V gene encodes CDR1 DFQATT and CDR2 SNEGSKA (reference sequence).

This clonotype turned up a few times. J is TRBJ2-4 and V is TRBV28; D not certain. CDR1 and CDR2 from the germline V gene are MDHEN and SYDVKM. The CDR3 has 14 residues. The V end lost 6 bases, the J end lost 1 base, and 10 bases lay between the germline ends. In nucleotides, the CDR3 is TGTGCCAGCAGGACGGTTAGGGCCAAAAACATTCAGTACTTC. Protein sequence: CASRTVRAKNIQYF.

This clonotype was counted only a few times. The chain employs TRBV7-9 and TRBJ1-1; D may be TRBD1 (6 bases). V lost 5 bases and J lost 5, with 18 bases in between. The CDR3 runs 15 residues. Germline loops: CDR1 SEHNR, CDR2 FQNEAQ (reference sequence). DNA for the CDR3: TGTGCCAGCAGCCAGGCCACGGGGGGCAATACTGAAGCTTTCTTT. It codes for CASSQATGGNTEAFF.

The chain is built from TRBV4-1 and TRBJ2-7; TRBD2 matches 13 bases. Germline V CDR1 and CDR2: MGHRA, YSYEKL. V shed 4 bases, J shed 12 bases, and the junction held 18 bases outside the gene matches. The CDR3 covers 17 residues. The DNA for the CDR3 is TGCGCCAGCAGCCTCGGACTAGCGGGAGCAACTCGCGCCCCCGCGTACTTC. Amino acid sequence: CASSLGLAGATRAPAYF.

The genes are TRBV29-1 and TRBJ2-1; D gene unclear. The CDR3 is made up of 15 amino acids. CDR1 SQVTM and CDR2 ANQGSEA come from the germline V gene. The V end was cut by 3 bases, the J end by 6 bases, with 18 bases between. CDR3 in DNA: TGCAGCGTTGAGGCACACAGAGCCTTAATCAATGAGCAGTTCTTC. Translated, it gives CSVEAHRALINEQFF.

The CDR3 nucleotides are TGTGCCACCAGCAGGCAGGGAGCGGGAAGCACAGATACGCAGTATTTT. Translating it yields CATSRQGAGSTDTQYF. The V and J genes are TRBV15 and TRBJ2-3, with TRBD2 matching 7 bases. V lost 3 bases to trimming and J lost 0 bases; unmatched junction nucleotides: 6. The CDR3 contains 16 residues. Germline lookup yields CDR1 LNHNV and CDR2 YYDKDF (reference sequence).

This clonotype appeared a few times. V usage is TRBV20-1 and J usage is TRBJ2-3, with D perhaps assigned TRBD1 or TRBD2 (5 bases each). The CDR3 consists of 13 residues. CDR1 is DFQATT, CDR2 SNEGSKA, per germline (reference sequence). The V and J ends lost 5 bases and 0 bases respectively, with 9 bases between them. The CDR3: CSAGTGSTDTQYF. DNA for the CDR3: TGCAGTGCTGGGACCGGGAGCACAGATACGCAGTATTTT.

The CDR3 DNA reads TGTGCCAGCAGCCTCCGGACTAGCGGGAGAACTAGCACAGATACGCAGTATTTT. Protein sequence: CASSLRTSGRTSTDTQYF. The rearrangement joins TRBV7-9 to TRBJ2-3; 13 bases are shared with TRBD2. Trimming at V came to 5 bases and at J to 0 bases, leaving 8 bases not matched to a gene. CDR1 is SEHNR, CDR2 FQNEAQ, per germline (reference sequence). The CDR3 runs to 18 residues.

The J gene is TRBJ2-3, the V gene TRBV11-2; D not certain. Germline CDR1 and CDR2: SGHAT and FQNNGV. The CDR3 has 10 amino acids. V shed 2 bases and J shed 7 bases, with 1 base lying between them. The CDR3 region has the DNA TGTGCCAGCAGCTTATATACGCAGTATTTT. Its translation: CASSLYTQYF.

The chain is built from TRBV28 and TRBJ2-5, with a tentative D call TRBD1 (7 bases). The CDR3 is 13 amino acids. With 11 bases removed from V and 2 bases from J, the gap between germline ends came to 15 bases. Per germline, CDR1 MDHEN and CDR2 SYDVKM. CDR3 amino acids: CAGRGTEQETQYF. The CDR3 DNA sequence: TGTGCCGGGCGCGGGACAGAACAAGAGACCCAGTACTTC.

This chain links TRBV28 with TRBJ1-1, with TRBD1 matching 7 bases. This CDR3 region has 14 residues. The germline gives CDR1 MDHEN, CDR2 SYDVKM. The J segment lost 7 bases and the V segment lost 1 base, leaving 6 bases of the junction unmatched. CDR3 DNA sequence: TGTGCCAGCAGTTTATTGGGACAGCTTGATGAAGCTTTCTTT. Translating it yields CASSLLGQLDEAFF.

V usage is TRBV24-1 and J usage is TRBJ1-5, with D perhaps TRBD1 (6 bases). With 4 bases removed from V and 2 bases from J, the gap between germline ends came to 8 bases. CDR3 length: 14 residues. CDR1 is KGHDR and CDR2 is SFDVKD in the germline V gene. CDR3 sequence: CATSEAGGNQPQHF. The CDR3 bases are TGTGCCACCAGTGAGGCAGGGGGCAATCAGCCCCAGCATTTT.

CDR3 in DNA: TGTGCCAGCAGTTCCGGGCCCAACGTAGCAGATACGCAGTATTTT. Protein: CASSSGPNVADTQYF. The chain couples TRBV28 to TRBJ2-3, with D unclear. V was trimmed by 4 bases and J by 4 bases, leaving 15 bases between them. CDR3 length: 15 amino acids. Germline V gene data show CDR1 as MDHEN and CDR2 as SYDVKM.

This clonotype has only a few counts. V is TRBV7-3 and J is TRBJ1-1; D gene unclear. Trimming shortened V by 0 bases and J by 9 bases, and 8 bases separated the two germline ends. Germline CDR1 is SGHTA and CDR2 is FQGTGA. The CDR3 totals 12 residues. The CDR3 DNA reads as TGTGCCAGCAGCTTAACCGGGAACCAAGCTTTCTTT. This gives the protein CASSLTGNQAFF.

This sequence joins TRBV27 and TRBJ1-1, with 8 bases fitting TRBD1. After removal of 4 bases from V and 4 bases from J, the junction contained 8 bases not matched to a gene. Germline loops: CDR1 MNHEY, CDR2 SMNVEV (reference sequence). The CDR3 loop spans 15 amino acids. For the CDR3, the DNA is TGTGCCAGCAGTTCCACCCTCAGGGGGCTCACTGAAGCTTTCTTT. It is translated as CASSSTLRGLTEAFF.

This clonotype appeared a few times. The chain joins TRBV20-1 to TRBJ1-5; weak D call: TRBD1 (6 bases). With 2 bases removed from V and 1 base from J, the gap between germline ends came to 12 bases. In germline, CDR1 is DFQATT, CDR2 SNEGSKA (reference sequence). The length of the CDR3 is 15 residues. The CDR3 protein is CSARPLDSSNQPQHF. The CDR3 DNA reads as TGCAGTGCTAGACCTCTGGACAGCAGCAATCAGCCCCAGCATTTT.

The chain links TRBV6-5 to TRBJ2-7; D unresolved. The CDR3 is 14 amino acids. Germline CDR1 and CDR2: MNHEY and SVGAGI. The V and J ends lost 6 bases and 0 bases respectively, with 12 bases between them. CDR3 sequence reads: CASSLTASSYEQYF. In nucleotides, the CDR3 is TGTGCCAGCAGCTTGACCGCCAGCTCCTACGAGCAGTACTTC.

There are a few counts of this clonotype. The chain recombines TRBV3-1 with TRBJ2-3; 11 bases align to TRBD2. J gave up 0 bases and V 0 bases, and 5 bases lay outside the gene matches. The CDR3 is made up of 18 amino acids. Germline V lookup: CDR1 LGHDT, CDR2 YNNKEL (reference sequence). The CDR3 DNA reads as TGTGCCAGCAGCCAAGAGGCTAGCGGGAGGCCCAGCACAGATACGCAGTATTTT. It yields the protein CASSQEASGRPSTDTQYF.

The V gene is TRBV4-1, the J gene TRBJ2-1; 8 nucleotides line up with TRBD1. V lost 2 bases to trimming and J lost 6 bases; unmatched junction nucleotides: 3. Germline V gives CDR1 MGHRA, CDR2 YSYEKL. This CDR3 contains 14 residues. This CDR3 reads CASSQRDRPNEQFF. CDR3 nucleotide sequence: TGCGCCAGCAGCCAAAGGGACAGGCCCAATGAGCAGTTCTTC.

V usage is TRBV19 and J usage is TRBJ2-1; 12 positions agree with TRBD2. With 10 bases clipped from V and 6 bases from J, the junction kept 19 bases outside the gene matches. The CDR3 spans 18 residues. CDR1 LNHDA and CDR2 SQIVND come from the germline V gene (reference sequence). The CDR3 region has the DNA TGTGCCACCTTGGTTGGGCCTAGCGGGAGGGCCGGTCTCAATGAGCAGTTCTTC. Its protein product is CATLVGPSGRAGLNEQFF.

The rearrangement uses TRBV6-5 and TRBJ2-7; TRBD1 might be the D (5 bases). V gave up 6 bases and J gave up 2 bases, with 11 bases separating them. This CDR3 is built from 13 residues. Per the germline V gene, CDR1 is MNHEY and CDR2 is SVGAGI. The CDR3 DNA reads TGTGCCAGCAGCTGGGGCAGGACCTACGAGCAGTACTTC. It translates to CASSWGRTYEQYF.

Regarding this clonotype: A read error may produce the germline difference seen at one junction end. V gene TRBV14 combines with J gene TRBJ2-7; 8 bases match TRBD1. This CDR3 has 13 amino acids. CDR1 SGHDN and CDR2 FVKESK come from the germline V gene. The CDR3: CASSPGTGSVGHF. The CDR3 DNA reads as TGTGCCAGCAGCCCCGGGACAGGTTCCGTCGGTCATTTC.

The chain's CDR3 is CASSLFAGGQGAYEQYF. In DNA form, the CDR3 reads TGTGCCAGCAGTTTATTCGCGGGGGGACAGGGGGCCTACGAGCAGTACTTC. V and J are TRBV28 and TRBJ2-7; TRBD1 matches 11 bases. The CDR3 length is 17 residues. Losses at the gene ends were 1 base for V and 2 bases for J; bases not matched to a gene: 7. The germline V gene has CDR1 MDHEN and CDR2 SYDVKM.